The TCR beta chain described here comes from a study of cytomegalovirus exposure and HLA in healthy donors. On the study more broadly: The roughly 120 validation repertoires matched the roughly 700 first-cohort repertoires in platform, a later analysis reported.

The CDR3 is 16 amino acids. V was pared by 2 bases and J by 1 base, with 11 bases between. CDR1 and CDR2 (germline): PRHDT, FYEKMQ (reference sequence). Broader study findings: The authors enumerated over 150 TCR beta chains as linked to cytomegalovirus. TCR sequences were mostly rare, though some public TCRs occurred in many donors. According to a subsequent analysis, TCR clusters from the first cohort were inclined to appear together in the roughly 120 validation repertoires.

Repertoires were generated with immunoSEQ multiplex PCR, while TCRdb's copy carries only in-frame clones and drops some. This sample yields over 110,000 clones, of which 70% to 90% are seen a single time; under 9% belongs to the top ten. On this clone: The antigen remains unidentified.

Source material: PBMCs. The chain employs TRBV13 and TRBJ2-2, with a possible D match to TRBD2 (6 bases). The origin of this receptor is a man aged 18 to 35 in good health and CMV-seropositive. The CDR3 here is CASSLYPGVNTGELFF. For the CDR3, the DNA is TGTGCCAGCAGCTTATATCCGGGAGTGAACACCGGGGAGCTGTTTTTT.